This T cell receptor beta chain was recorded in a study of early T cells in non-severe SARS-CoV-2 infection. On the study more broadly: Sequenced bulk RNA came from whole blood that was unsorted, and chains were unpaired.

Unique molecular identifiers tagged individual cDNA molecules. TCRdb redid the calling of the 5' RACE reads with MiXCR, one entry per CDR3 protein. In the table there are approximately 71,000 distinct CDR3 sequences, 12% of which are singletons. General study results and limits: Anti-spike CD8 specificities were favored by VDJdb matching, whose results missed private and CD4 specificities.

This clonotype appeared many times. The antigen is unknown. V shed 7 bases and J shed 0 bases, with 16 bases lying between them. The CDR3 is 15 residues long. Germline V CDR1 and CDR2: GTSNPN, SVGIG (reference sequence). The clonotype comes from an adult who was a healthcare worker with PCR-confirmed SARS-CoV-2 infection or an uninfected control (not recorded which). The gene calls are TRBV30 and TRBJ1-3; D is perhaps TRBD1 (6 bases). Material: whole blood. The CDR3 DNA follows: TGTGCCTTCATGACAGGAAAAGGCTCTGGAAACACCATATATTTT. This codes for CAFMTGKGSGNTIYF. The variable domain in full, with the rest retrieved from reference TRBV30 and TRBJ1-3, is SQTIHQWPATLVQPVGSPLSLECTVEGTSNPNLYWYRQAAGRGLQLLFYSVGIGQISSEVPQNLSASRPQDRQFILSSKKLLLSDSGFYLCAFMTGKGSGNTIYFGEGSWLTVV.